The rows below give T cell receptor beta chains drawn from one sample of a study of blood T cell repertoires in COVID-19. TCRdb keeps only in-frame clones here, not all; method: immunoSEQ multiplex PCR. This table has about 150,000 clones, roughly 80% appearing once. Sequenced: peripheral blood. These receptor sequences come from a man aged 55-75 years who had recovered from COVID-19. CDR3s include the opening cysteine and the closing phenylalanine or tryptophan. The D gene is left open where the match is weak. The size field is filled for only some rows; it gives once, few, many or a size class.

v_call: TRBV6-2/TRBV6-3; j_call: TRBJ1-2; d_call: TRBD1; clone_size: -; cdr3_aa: CASSLRDRGSLGYTF; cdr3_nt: TGTGCCAGCAGTCTCCGGGACAGGGGATCCTTAGGCTACACCTTC
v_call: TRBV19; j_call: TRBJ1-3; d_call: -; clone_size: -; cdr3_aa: CASSGQLGAGNTIYF; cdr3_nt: TGTGCCAGTAGTGGACAGCTGGGGGCTGGAAACACCATATATTTT
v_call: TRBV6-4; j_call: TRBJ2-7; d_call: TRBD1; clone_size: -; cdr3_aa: CASSTDRGSEQYF; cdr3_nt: TGTGCCAGCAGTACGGACAGGGGAAGCGAGCAGTACTTC
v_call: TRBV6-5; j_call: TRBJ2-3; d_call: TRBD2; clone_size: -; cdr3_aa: CASKAGITDTQYF; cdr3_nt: TGTGCCAGCAAAGCGGGGATCACAGATACGCAGTATTTT
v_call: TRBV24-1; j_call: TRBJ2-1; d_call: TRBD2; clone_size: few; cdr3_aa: CATSRPGGSHEQFF; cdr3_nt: TGTGCCACCAGTCGTCCGGGAGGCAGCCATGAGCAGTTCTTC
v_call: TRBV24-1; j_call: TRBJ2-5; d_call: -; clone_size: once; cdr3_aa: CATSAASQETQYF; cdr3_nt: TGTGCCACCAGTGCCGCGAGCCAAGAGACCCAGTACTTC
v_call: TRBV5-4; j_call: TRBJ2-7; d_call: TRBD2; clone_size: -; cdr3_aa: CASSLGAGALRAYEQYF; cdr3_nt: TGTGCCAGCAGCTTGGGAGCGGGGGCTCTCCGGGCCTACGAGCAGTACTTC
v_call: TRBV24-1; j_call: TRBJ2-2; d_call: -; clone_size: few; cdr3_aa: CATSDPRGGISNTGELFF; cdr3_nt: TGTGCCACCAGTGACCCTCGGGGCGGGATTTCGAACACCGGGGAGCTGTTTTTT
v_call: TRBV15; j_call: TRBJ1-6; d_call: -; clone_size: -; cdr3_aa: CATSRDSGSPLHF; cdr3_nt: TGTGCCACCAGCAGAGATTCAGGCTCACCCCTCCACTTT
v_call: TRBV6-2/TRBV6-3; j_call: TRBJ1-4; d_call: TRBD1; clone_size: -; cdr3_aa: CASSYGGQGPGEKLFF; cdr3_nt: TGTGCCAGCAGTTACGGCGGACAGGGGCCGGGGGAAAAACTGTTTTTT
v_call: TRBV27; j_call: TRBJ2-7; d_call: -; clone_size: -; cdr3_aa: CASSLYGLSSYEQYF; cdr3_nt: TGTGCCAGCAGTTTATACGGACTAAGCTCCTACGAGCAGTACTTC
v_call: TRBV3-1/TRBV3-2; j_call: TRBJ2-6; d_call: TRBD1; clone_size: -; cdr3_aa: CASSRSSQGNRSGANVLTF; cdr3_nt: TGTGCCAGCAGCCGTTCTTCACAGGGGAATAGGTCTGGGGCCAACGTCCTGACTTTC
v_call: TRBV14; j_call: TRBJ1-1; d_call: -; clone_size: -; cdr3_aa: CASSQVGRRAPEAFF; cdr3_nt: TGTGCCAGCAGCCAAGTGGGGAGAAGGGCTCCTGAAGCTTTCTTT
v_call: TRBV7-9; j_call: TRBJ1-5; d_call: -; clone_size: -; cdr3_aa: CASSVDGDQPQHF; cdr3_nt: TGTGCCAGCAGCGTTGACGGGGATCAGCCCCAGCATTTT
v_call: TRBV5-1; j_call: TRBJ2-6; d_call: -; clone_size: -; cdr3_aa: CASSLEPLLGGYLSGANVLTF; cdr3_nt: TGCGCCAGCAGCTTGGAGCCCCTTCTGGGAGGCTACCTCTCTGGGGCCAACGTCCTGACTTTC
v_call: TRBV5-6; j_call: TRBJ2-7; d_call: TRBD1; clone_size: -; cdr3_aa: CASSSGTAQMYF; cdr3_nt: TGTGCCAGCAGCTCTGGGACAGCCCAAATGTACTTC
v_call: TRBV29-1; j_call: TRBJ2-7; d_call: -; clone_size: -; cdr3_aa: CSIRAGNSYEQYF; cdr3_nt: TGCAGCATTAGGGCCGGGAACTCCTACGAGCAGTACTTC
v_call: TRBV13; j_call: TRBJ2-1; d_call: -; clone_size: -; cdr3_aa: CASSLMGGRKQFF; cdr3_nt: TGTGCCAGCAGCTTGATGGGCGGGCGGAAGCAGTTCTTC
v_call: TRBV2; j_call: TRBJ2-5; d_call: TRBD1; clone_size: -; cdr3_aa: CASSEQGVSETQYF; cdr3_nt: TGTGCCAGCAGTGAACAGGGGGTATCGGAGACCCAGTACTTC
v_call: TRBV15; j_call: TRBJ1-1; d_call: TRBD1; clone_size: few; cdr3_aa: CATSRRQGGRNTEAFF; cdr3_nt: TGTGCCACCAGCAGACGGCAGGGGGGAAGGAACACTGAAGCTTTCTTT
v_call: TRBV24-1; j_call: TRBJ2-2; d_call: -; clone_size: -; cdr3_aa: CATTPANTGELFF; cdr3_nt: TGTGCCACTACCCCAGCGAACACCGGGGAGCTGTTTTTT
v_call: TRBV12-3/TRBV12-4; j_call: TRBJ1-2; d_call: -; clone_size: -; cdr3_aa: CASGEELTHGYTF; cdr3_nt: TGTGCCAGCGGTGAGGAACTCACCCATGGCTACACCTTC
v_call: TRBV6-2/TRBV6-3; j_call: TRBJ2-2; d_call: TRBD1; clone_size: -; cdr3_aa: CASSDGTGYTGELFF; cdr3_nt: TGTGCCAGCAGCGACGGGACAGGGTACACCGGGGAGCTGTTTTTT
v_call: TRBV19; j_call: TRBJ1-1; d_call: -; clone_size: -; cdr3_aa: CASLGHLGRTEAFF; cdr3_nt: TGTGCCAGTTTGGGACACCTGGGGAGAACTGAAGCTTTCTTT
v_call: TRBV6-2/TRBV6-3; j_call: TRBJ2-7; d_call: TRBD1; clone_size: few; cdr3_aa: CASSYTRGLNEQYF; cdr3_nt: TGTGCCAGCAGTTACACCAGGGGGCTCAACGAGCAGTACTTC
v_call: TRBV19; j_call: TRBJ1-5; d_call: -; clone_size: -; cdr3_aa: CASSISDMGRQPQHF; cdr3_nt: TGTGCCAGTAGTATATCTGACATGGGGAGACAGCCCCAGCATTTT
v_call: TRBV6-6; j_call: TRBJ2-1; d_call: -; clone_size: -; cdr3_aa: CASSRTYNEQFF; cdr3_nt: TGTGCCAGCAGTAGGACTTACAATGAGCAGTTCTTC
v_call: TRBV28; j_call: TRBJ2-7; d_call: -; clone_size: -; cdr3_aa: CASSLTGVFSYEQYF; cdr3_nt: TGTGCCAGCAGCCTGACAGGTGTGTTCTCCTACGAGCAGTACTTC
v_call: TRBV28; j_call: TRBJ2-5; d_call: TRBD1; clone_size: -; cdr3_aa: CASSSPSKGARETQYF; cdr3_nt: TGTGCCAGCAGCTCACCCAGTAAGGGGGCGAGAGAGACCCAGTACTTC
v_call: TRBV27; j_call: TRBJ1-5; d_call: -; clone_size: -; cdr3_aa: CASSEIGGSNQPQHF; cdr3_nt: TGTGCCAGCAGTGAAATAGGAGGTAGCAATCAGCCCCAGCATTTT